The clone carrying this TCR beta chain was recorded only once. This CDR3 is built from 13 residues. Trimming removed 0 bases at V and 9 bases at J, with 11 bases between. This sample is drawn from a study of blood T cell repertoires in COVID-19. Looking at the study overall: Researchers got acute and convalescent COVID-19 samples from the United States, Italy and Spain. The cDNA or gDNA used as material had been derived from T cells, B-cell-depleted T cells, or PBMCs.

Profiled with immunoSEQ multiplex PCR; TCRdb holds only in-frame clones, not every one. The top ten clones hold approximately 4% of a sample with about 61,000 clones, roughly 88% of them seen once. This receptor was taken from a human donor in a cohort sampled during active COVID-19. This sequence joins TRBV23-1 and TRBJ2-5, with D uncertain. TRBV23-1 is flagged as an ORF with uncertain function. What was sequenced was peripheral blood. The CDR3 nucleotides are TGCGCCAGCAGTCAATCGCTTCGAGTCCCCCAGTACTTC. Amino acid sequence: CASSQSLRVPQYF.